This passage covers 25 T cell receptor beta chains from one sample sequenced in a study of T-cell reconstitution after alpha-beta-depleted transplantation in children. Unique molecular identifiers were incorporated when the TCRbeta library was constructed. TCRdb independently ran MiXCR on the PCR reads; one entry per CDR3 protein. Here the sample spans almost 600,000 distinct CDR3 sequences, over 25% being singletons. This specimen was PBMCs, taken before TCRalphabeta/CD19-depleted stem cell transplant. These receptors all come from a boy under two years old with Wiskott-Aldrich syndrome, due to receive a stem cell transplant.

J is TRBJ1-5 and V is TRBV12-3 or TRBV12-4; the D gene is possibly TRBD1 (6 bases). The CDR3 contains 15 residues. V was trimmed by 6 bases and J by 5 bases, leaving 17 bases between them. CDR3 sequence: CASSPRGAMDQPQHF. The CDR3 bases are TGTGCCAGCAGCCCCCGGGGGGCGATGGATCAGCCCCAGCATTTT.

The V gene is TRBV30, the J gene TRBJ2-1, with 13 bases that match TRBD2. The CDR3 spans 13 residues. Germline CDR1 and CDR2: GTSNPN and SVGIG (reference sequence). The J segment lost 10 bases and the V segment lost 6 bases, leaving 6 bases of the junction unmatched. The CDR3 DNA is TGTGCCTGTGGACTAGCGGGAGCCGGCGAGCAGTTCTTC. Translation gives CACGLAGAGEQFF.

The chain couples TRBV6-1 to TRBJ2-1; perhaps D is TRBD1 or TRBD2 (6 bases each). The germline gives CDR1 MNHNS, CDR2 SASEGT. Trimming took off 4 bases at V and 5 bases at J, with 9 bases between the two ends. The CDR3 is 13 residues long. The CDR3 region is CASSVRGHNEQFF. The CDR3, as DNA: TGTGCCAGCAGTGTTCGGGGGCACAATGAGCAGTTCTTC.

J is TRBJ2-7 and V is TRBV11-2; the match to TRBD2 covers 7 bases. This CDR3 comprises 18 residues. CDR1 and CDR2 from the germline V gene are SGHAT and FQNNGV. V was clipped by 5 bases and J by 1 base; unmatched bases: 17. The CDR3 DNA reads as TGTGCCAGCAGCCTACGGGCAGCGGGACCCCTGCTTTCCTACGAGCAGTACTTC. It encodes CASSLRAAGPLLSYEQYF.

V and J are TRBV6-5 and TRBJ2-7; D not certain. Germline CDR1 is MNHEY and CDR2 is SVGAGI. The ends were cut back, 2 bases at V and 0 bases at J, with 8 bases in the middle. CDR3 length: 14 amino acids. The chain's CDR3 is CASSYRVTSYEQYF. The CDR3, as DNA: TGTGCCAGCAGTTACAGGGTAACCTCCTACGAGCAGTACTTC.

The rearrangement uses TRBV5-1 and TRBJ1-1; D unresolved. The length of the CDR3 is 13 residues. CDR1 is SGHRS and CDR2 is YFSETQ in the germline V gene. V was trimmed by 2 bases and J by 3 bases, leaving 8 bases between them. CDR3: CASSFRHDTEAFF. The CDR3 coding sequence is TGCGCCAGCAGCTTCAGACACGACACTGAAGCTTTCTTT.

V and J are TRBV30 and TRBJ2-7; 8 bases are shared with TRBD1. With V trimmed by 3 bases and J by 1 base, 2 bases remained unmatched. The germline gives CDR1 GTSNPN, CDR2 SVGIG (reference sequence). This CDR3 region has 13 residues. The CDR3 sequence is CAWSRTGSYEQYF. In DNA, the CDR3 is TGTGCCTGGAGCCGGACAGGGTCCTACGAGCAGTACTTC.

V and J are TRBV20-1 and TRBJ2-5; D assignment may be TRBD1 or TRBD2 (5 bases each). Germline CDR1 DFQATT, CDR2 SNEGSKA (reference sequence). The CDR3 consists of 14 residues. V lost 0 bases to trimming and J lost 7 bases, with 15 bases between them. CDR3 amino acids: CSARDGHGVGTQYF. The CDR3 bases are TGCAGTGCTAGAGATGGACACGGGGTTGGGACCCAGTACTTC.

Written as DNA, the CDR3 is TGTGCCAGCAGCCCCCTATCGGGCATTGGACTAGCGGGAGGACGAAACAATGAGCAGTTCTTC. As protein: CASSPLSGIGLAGGRNNEQFF. V and J are TRBV11-2 and TRBJ2-1, with 14 bases fitting TRBD2. Germline V CDR1 and CDR2: SGHAT, FQNNGV. Trimming took 5 bases from V and 5 from J; bases not matched to a gene: 20. The CDR3 is 21 amino acids. Full variable domain (missing parts from reference TRBV11-2 and TRBJ2-1): EAGVAQSPRYKIIEKRQSVAFWCNPISGHATLYWYQQILGQGPKLLIQFQNNGVVDDSQLPKDRFSAERLKGVDSTLKIQPAKLEDSAVYLCASSPLSGIGLAGGRNNEQFFGPGTRLTVL.

The V call is TRBV7-9, the J call TRBJ2-2; D ambiguous. V was shortened by 6 bases and J by 2 bases, with 13 bases between the two germline ends. Germline CDR1 reads SEHNR; CDR2 reads FQNEAQ (reference sequence). CDR3 length equals 15 residues. The CDR3 DNA reads TGTGCCAGCAGTCCCCTGCAGGAAAACACCGGGGAGCTGTTTTTT. This encodes CASSPLQENTGELFF.

The chain employs TRBV29-1 and TRBJ2-5; 11 positions match TRBD2. The junction had 3 bases not matched to a gene; V was cut back by 4 bases and J by 5 bases. This CDR3 is 13 amino acids long. Germline CDR1 is SQVTM and CDR2 is ANQGSEA. The CDR3 nucleotides read TGCAGCGTTGCACTAGCGGGAGTGGAGACCCAGTACTTC. This sequence encodes CSVALAGVETQYF.

The V and J genes are TRBV28 and TRBJ2-3; 8 nucleotides align to TRBD1. V shed 4 bases and J 6 bases; nucleotides not matched to a gene: 18. Germline CDR1 and CDR2: MDHEN and SYDVKM. The length of the CDR3 is 18 residues. CDR3 in amino acids: CASSSPSGTGIPRDTQYF. The CDR3 DNA is TGTGCCAGCAGTTCCCCATCCGGGACAGGAATACCTCGGGATACGCAGTATTTT. Full variable domain (missing parts from reference TRBV28 and TRBJ2-3): DVKVTQSSRYLVKRTGEKVFLECVQDMDHENMFWYRQDPGLGLRLIYFSYDVKMKEKGDIPEGYSVSREKKERFSLILESASTNQTSMYLCASSSPSGTGIPRDTQYFGPGTRLTVL.

This clonotype has only a few counts. This chain uses TRBV28 with TRBJ1-2; 9 bases fit TRBD1. Germline CDR1 is MDHEN and CDR2 is SYDVKM. J lost 7 bases, V lost 7 bases, and 4 bases had no gene match. This CDR3 spans 12 amino acids. The CDR3: CASTGTGTGYTF. CDR3 nucleotide sequence: TGTGCCAGCACCGGGACAGGGACTGGCTACACCTTC.

CDR3 residues: CSVDRYNEQFF. The DNA for the CDR3 is TGCAGCGTTGATCGGTACAATGAGCAGTTCTTC. The chain joins TRBV29-1 to TRBJ2-1, with no clear D. This CDR3 is 11 amino acids long. The ends were cut back, 3 bases at V and 4 bases at J, with 4 bases in the middle. Germline CDR1 and CDR2: SQVTM and ANQGSEA.

V usage is TRBV5-1 and J usage is TRBJ1-3, with unresolved D. In germline, CDR1 is SGHRS, CDR2 YFSETQ. The length of the CDR3 is 15 residues. V lost 4 bases and J 4 bases, leaving 15 bases between the germline ends. This CDR3 reads CASSPPGDAGNTIYF. For the CDR3, the DNA is TGCGCCAGCAGCCCCCCCGGGGATGCAGGAAACACCATATATTTT.

The chain has TRBV7-3 and TRBJ2-1; D may match TRBD1 or TRBD2 (6 bases each). Germline loops: CDR1 SGHTA, CDR2 FQGTGA. The CDR3 totals 15 residues. V lost 1 base to trimming and J lost 5 bases, with 12 bases between them. The CDR3 loop reads CASSLIGGTNNEQFF. The CDR3 nucleotides are TGTGCCAGCAGCTTAATAGGGGGGACCAACAATGAGCAGTTCTTC.

This clonotype was seen a few times. The chain employs TRBV5-1 and TRBJ2-1, with 8 positions matching TRBD2. V gave up 3 bases and J gave up 2 bases; unmatched junction bases: 10. CDR1 and CDR2 (germline): SGHRS, YFSETQ. The CDR3 is made up of 17 amino acids. The CDR3 DNA reads as TGCGCCAGCAGCTACGAACTACTAGCGGCTACCTACAATGAGCAGTTCTTC. Translated, it gives CASSYELLAATYNEQFF.

This clonotype has just a few counts. V is TRBV20-1 and J is TRBJ1-3; 7 bases line up with TRBD1. CDR1 is DFQATT, CDR2 SNEGSKA, per germline (reference sequence). The CDR3 extends over 14 amino acids. Trimming took 2 bases from V and 5 from J; bases not matched to a gene: 6. This CDR3 reads CSARPPTGRNTIYF. Written as DNA, the CDR3 is TGCAGTGCTAGACCACCGACAGGGCGAAACACCATATATTTT.

The chain is built from TRBV27 and TRBJ2-7; TRBD2 matches at 10 bases. Losses at the gene ends were 10 bases for V and 5 bases for J; bases not matched to a gene: 11. The CDR3 loop spans 14 amino acids. CDR1 and CDR2 from the germline V gene are MNHEY and SMNVEV (reference sequence). CDR3 sequence: CATTQSSGSHEQYF. The CDR3 region has the DNA TGTGCCACCACACAGTCTAGCGGGAGTCACGAGCAGTACTTC.

This clonotype has only a few counts. The chain carries TRBV20-1 and TRBJ1-1, with no clear D. This CDR3 comprises 13 residues. V was shortened by 3 bases and J by 0 bases, with 8 bases between the two germline ends. CDR1 and CDR2 from the germline V gene are DFQATT and SNEGSKA (reference sequence). This CDR3 is CSASTSLNTEAFF. For the CDR3, the DNA is TGCAGTGCTAGTACAAGCCTGAACACTGAAGCTTTCTTT.

The V gene is TRBV27, the J gene TRBJ2-6; D is uncertain. With 6 bases removed from V and 0 bases from J, the gap between germline ends came to 6 bases. CDR3 length: 14 amino acids. CDR1 is MNHEY, CDR2 SMNVEV, per germline (reference sequence). CDR3 DNA: TGTGCCAGCAGCCCTCGCTCTGGGGCCAACGTCCTGACTTTC. Translating gives CASSPRSGANVLTF.

This rearrangement joins TRBV3-1 to TRBJ2-4; D gene uncertain. The germline V gene encodes CDR1 LGHDT and CDR2 YNNKEL (reference sequence). The CDR3 spans 14 residues. Trimming took 7 bases from V and 0 from J, leaving 10 bases between them. The CDR3 here is CASTQNKAKNIQYF. The CDR3 DNA reads as TGTGCCAGCACCCAGAATAAAGCCAAAAACATTCAGTACTTC.

In its sample, this clonotype was seen a few times. The J gene is TRBJ2-7, the V gene TRBV6-5, with a weak D call TRBD2 (6 bases). V lost 3 bases, J lost 6 bases, and 15 bases lay in between. There are 14 residues in the CDR3. In germline, CDR1 is MNHEY, CDR2 SVGAGI. DNA for the CDR3: TGTGCCAGCAGTTATCTCGGGGGTGGGGGCGAGCAGTACTTC. Encoded protein: CASSYLGGGGEQYF.

The chain combines TRBV9 with TRBJ2-1; 12 bases match TRBD2. From germline, CDR1 is SGDLS and CDR2 YYNGEE. J lost 10 bases, V lost 6 bases, and 8 bases had no gene match. The CDR3 spans 14 residues. CDR3 coding DNA: TGTGCCAGCACCGAGACTAGCGGGAGAGGGGAGCAGTTCTTC. Protein: CASTETSGRGEQFF.

The rearrangement joins TRBV20-1 to TRBJ1-5; D ambiguous. This CDR3 has 14 residues. Trimming pared 4 bases from V and 1 base from J, leaving 11 bases between. Germline V lookup: CDR1 DFQATT, CDR2 SNEGSKA (reference sequence). In nucleotides, the CDR3 is TGCAGTGCTAAAATAGTACGGAGCAATCAGCCCCAGCATTTT. This translates into CSAKIVRSNQPQHF.